The 13 T cell receptor beta chains below come from one sample, sequenced in a study of identical twins. MiXCR, applied by TCRdb to the 5' RACE reads, yields one record per CDR3 protein. The sample has 700,000 or so distinct CDR3 sequences; 8.6% are singletons. The same sample was also used in a study of yellow fever vaccine responses in identical twins.

Source material: PBMCs. These receptors came from a woman under 30 in good health.

Many counts were recorded for this clonotype. The genes are TRBV6-2 or TRBV6-3 and TRBJ1-5; tentative D call: TRBD1 (6 bases). The germline gives CDR1 MNHEY, CDR2 SVGEGT. Trimming pared 6 bases from V and 7 bases from J, leaving 7 bases between. This CDR3 has 11 residues. The CDR3 nucleotides are TGTGCCAGCAGCCAGGGGCAGCCCCAGCATTTT. Translated, it gives CASSQGQPQHF.

This clonotype was found a few times. The gene calls are TRBV3-1 and TRBJ2-1; D not certain. CDR3 length: 12 amino acids. Germline V lookup: CDR1 LGHDT, CDR2 YNNKEL (reference sequence). V was cut by 5 bases and J by 7 bases, with 9 bases left in between. In DNA, the CDR3 is TGTGCCAGCAGCGCTCTAGAGAATGAGCAGTTCTTC. Translated: CASSALENEQFF.

This chain uses TRBV7-9 with TRBJ2-3, with D possibly matching TRBD2 (6 bases). This CDR3 region has 17 residues. The germline V gene has CDR1 SEHNR and CDR2 FQNEAQ (reference sequence). Trimming left V 1 base short and J 3 bases short, with 17 bases between. The CDR3 is CASSLGIGGDRTDTQYF. CDR3 sequence (DNA): TGTGCCAGCAGCTTAGGCATCGGCGGGGACCGTACAGATACGCAGTATTTT.

This clonotype was detected only a few times. This chain uses TRBV30 with TRBJ2-1, with TRBD2 matching 11 bases. This CDR3 is 13 amino acids long. CDR1 is GTSNPN, CDR2 SVGIG, per germline (reference sequence). V lost 5 bases, J lost 10 bases, and 7 bases stayed unmatched. CDR3 DNA sequence: TGTGCCTGGGTAGCGGGAGGGCCCTCCGAGCAGTTCTTC. Translating gives CAWVAGGPSEQFF. Based on the CDR3 plus reference TRBV30 and TRBJ2-1, the full variable domain is SQTIHQWPATLVQPVGSPLSLECTVEGTSNPNLYWYRQAAGRGLQLLFYSVGIGQISSEVPQNLSASRPQDRQFILSSKKLLLSDSGFYLCAWVAGGPSEQFFGPGTRLTVL.

This clonotype was seen more than once but under ten times. The chain combines TRBV29-1 with TRBJ1-1; no clear D gene. The V gene's germline CDR1 is SQVTM and CDR2 ANQGSEA. V gave up 4 bases and J gave up 1 base, with 7 bases separating them. This CDR3 spans 12 amino acids. The DNA of the CDR3 is TGCAGCGTTGGGGGATGGAACACTGAAGCTTTCTTT. Amino acid sequence: CSVGGWNTEAFF. The full variable domain, with the rest looked up from reference TRBV29-1 and TRBJ1-1, is SAVISQKPSRDICQRGTSLTIQCQVDSQVTMMFWYRQQPGQSLTLIATANQGSEATYESGFVIDKFPISRPNLTFSTLTVSNMSPEDSSIYLCSVGGWNTEAFFGQGTRLTVV.

In this sample, this clonotype turned up a few times. The chain uses TRBV28 and TRBJ1-5; the match to TRBD1 covers 9 bases. The CDR3 spans 13 residues. V lost 6 bases to trimming and J lost 6 bases; unmatched junction nucleotides: 3. The germline CDR1 and CDR2 sequences are MDHEN and SYDVKM. The CDR3 is CASSGTGTQPQHF. CDR3 DNA: TGTGCCAGCAGCGGGACAGGGACTCAGCCCCAGCATTTT.

This clonotype has more than one count but fewer than ten. V gene TRBV5-1 combines with J gene TRBJ2-1; TRBD1 is a possible D gene (5 bases). CDR1 and CDR2 from the germline V gene are SGHRS and YFSETQ. V lost 5 bases and J lost 5, with 14 bases in between. The CDR3 runs to 14 residues. CDR3 sequence reads: CASRPDSSNNEQFF. CDR3 DNA: TGCGCCAGCAGACCTGACAGCAGTAACAATGAGCAGTTCTTC.

The chain joins TRBV21-1 to TRBJ2-2; whether TRBD1, the table's D call, matches the DNA was not checked. TRBV21-1 is labeled a pseudogene. There are 14 residues in the CDR3. The CDR3 nucleotides are TGTGCCAGCAGCAAAGCGTCAGGGGGTGGGGAGCTGTTTTTT. As protein: CASSKASGGGELFF.

J is TRBJ2-7 and V is TRBV29-1; D is unclear. The V and J ends lost 5 bases and 1 base respectively, with 6 bases between them. There are 11 residues in the CDR3. Germline V lookup: CDR1 SQVTM, CDR2 ANQGSEA. The CDR3 is CSVRRSYEQYF. CDR3 DNA sequence: TGCAGCGTTCGTAGATCCTACGAGCAGTACTTC.

This clonotype appeared many times. The chain has TRBV4-1 and TRBJ2-1; no reliable D call. The CDR3 runs to 14 residues. The V and J ends lost 0 bases and 3 bases respectively, with 6 bases between them. Per germline, CDR1 MGHRA and CDR2 YSYEKL. CDR3 coding DNA: TGCGCCAGCAGCCAAGATCTCGACTACAATGAGCAGTTCTTC. Its protein product is CASSQDLDYNEQFF.

This clonotype was detected a few times. The J gene is TRBJ1-6, the V gene TRBV3-1; D perhaps matches TRBD1 (5 bases). The CDR3 covers 15 residues. Germline CDR1 and CDR2: LGHDT and YNNKEL (reference sequence). Trimming stripped 0 bases from V and 8 bases from J, with 11 bases between. For the CDR3, the DNA is TGTGCCAGCAGCCAAGATTGGGTGGGGGATTCACCCCTCCACTTT. Its translation: CASSQDWVGDSPLHF.

V is TRBV3-1 and J is TRBJ2-3; 15 nucleotides line up with TRBD2. J gave up 4 bases and V 4 bases, and 6 bases lay outside the gene matches. CDR1 and CDR2 (germline): LGHDT, YNNKEL (reference sequence). The CDR3 covers 17 residues. The CDR3 DNA is TGTGCCAGCAGCCCACGGACTAGCGGGGGGGCCTCAGATACGCAGTATTTT. Amino acids: CASSPRTSGGASDTQYF.

This clonotype was observed a handful of times. V and J are TRBV6-4 and TRBJ2-1; 12 bases map to TRBD2. Germline V gene lookup returns CDR1 MRHNA and CDR2 SNTAGT. After removal of 4 bases from V and 1 base from J, the junction contained 5 bases not matched to a gene. The CDR3 length is 17 residues. The chain's CDR3 is CASSVLAGGQSYNEQFF. In nucleotides, the CDR3 is TGTGCCAGCAGTGTCCTAGCGGGAGGGCAGTCCTACAATGAGCAGTTCTTC.